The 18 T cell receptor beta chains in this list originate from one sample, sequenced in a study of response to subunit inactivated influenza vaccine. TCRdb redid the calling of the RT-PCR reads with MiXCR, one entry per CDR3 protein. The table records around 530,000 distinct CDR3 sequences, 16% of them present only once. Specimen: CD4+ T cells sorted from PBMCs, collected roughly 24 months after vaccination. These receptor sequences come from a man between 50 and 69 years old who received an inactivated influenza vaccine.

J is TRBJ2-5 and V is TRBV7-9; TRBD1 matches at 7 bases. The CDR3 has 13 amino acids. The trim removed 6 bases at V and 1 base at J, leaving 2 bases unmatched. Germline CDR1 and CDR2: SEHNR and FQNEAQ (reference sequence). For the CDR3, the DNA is TGTGCCAGCAGGGGACAGATCCAAGAGACCCAGTACTTC. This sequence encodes CASRGQIQETQYF.

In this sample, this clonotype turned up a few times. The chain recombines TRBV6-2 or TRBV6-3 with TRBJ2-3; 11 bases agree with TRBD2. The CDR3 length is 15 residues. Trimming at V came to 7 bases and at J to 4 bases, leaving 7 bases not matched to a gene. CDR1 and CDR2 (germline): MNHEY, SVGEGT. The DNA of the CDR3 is TGTGCCAGCACCCCGGGACTAGCGGTCTCAGATACGCAGTATTTT. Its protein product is CASTPGLAVSDTQYF.

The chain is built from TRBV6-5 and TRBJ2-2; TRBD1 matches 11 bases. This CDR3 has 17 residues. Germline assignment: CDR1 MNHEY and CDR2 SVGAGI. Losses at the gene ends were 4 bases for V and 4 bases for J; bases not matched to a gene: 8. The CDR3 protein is CASSSPGGQGGTGELFF. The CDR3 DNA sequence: TGTGCCAGCAGTTCCCCAGGGGGACAGGGGGGCACCGGGGAGCTGTTTTTT.

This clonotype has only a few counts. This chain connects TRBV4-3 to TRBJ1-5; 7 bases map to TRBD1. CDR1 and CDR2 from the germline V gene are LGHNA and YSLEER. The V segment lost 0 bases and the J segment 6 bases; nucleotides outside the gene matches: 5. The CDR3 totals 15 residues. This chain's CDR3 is CASSQDTQGIQPQHF. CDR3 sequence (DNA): TGCGCCAGCAGCCAAGACACACAGGGGATTCAGCCCCAGCATTTT.

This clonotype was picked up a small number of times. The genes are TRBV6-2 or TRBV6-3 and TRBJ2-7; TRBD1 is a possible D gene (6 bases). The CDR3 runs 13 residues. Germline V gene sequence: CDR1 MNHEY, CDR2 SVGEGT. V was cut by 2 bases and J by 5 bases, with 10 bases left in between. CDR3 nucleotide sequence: TGTGCCAGCAGTTACGGCAGGGGCCACGAGCAGTACTTC. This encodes CASSYGRGHEQYF.

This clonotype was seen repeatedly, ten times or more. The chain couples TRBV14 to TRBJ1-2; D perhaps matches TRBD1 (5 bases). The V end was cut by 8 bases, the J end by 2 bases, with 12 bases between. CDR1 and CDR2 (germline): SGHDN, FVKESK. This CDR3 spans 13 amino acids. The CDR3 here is CASRGGGNYGYTF. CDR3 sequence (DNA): TGTGCCAGCCGCGGGGGAGGGAACTATGGCTACACCTTC.

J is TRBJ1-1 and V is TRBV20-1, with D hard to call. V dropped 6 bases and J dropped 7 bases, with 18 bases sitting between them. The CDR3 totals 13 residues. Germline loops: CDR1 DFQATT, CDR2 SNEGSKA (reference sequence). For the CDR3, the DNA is TGCAGTGCATTCATCCCGGGCACACGTGAAGCTTTCTTT. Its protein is CSAFIPGTREAFF.

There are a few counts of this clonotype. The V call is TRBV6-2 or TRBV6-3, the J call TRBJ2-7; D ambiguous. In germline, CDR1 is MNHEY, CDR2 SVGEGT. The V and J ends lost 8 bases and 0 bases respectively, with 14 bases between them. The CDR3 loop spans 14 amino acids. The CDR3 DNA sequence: TGTGCCAGCGGAAACCCGACAAACTCCTACGAGCAGTACTTC. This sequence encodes CASGNPTNSYEQYF.

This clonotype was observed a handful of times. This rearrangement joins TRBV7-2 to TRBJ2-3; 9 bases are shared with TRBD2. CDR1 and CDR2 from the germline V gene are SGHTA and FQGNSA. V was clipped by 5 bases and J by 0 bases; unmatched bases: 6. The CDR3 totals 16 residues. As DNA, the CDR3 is TGTGCCAGCAGCCCGACTAGCGGATCTAGCACAGATACGCAGTATTTT. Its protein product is CASSPTSGSSTDTQYF. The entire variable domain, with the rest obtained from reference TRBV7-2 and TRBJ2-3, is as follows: GAGVSQSPSNKVTEKGKDVELRCDPISGHTALYWYRQSLGQGLEFLIYFQGNSAPDKSGLPSDRFSAERTGGSVSTLTIQRTQQEDSAVYLCASSPTSGSSTDTQYFGPGTRLTVL.

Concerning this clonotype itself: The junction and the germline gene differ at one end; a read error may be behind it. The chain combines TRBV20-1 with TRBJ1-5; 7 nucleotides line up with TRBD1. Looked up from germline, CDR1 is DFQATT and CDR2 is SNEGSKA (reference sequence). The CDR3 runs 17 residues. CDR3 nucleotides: TGCTGTGCTAGAGGGGTAAGCAGGGGGTATAGCAATCAGCCCCAGCATTTT. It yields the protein CCARGVSRGYSNQPQHF.

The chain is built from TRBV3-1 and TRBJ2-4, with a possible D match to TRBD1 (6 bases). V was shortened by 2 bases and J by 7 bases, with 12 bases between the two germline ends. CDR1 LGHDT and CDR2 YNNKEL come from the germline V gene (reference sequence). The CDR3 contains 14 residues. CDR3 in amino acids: CASSQTGLRNIQYF. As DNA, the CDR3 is TGTGCCAGCAGCCAAACAGGGCTAAGGAACATTCAGTACTTC.

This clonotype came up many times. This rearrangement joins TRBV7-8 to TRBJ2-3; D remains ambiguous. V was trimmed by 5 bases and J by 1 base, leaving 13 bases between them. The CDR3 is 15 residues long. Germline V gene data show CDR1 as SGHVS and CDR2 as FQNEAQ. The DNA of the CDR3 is TGTGCCAGCAGCCCAAACTTTCTCCGCACAGATACGCAGTATTTT. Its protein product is CASSPNFLRTDTQYF.

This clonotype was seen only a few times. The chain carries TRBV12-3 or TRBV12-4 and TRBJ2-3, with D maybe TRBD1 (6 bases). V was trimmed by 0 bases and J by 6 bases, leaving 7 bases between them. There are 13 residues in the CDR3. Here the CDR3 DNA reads TGTGCCAGCAGTTTAGCCGGACAGGATACGCAGTATTTT. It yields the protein CASSLAGQDTQYF.

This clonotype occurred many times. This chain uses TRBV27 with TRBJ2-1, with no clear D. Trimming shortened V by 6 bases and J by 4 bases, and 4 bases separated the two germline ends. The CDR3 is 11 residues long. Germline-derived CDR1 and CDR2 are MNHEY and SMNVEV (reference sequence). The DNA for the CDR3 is TGTGCCAGCAGATATTACAATGAGCAGTTCTTC. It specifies CASRYYNEQFF.

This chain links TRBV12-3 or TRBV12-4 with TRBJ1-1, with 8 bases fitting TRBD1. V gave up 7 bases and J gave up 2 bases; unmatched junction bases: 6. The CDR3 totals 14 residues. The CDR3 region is CASTADRGNTEAFF. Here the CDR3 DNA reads TGTGCCAGCACCGCCGACAGGGGTAACACTGAAGCTTTCTTT.

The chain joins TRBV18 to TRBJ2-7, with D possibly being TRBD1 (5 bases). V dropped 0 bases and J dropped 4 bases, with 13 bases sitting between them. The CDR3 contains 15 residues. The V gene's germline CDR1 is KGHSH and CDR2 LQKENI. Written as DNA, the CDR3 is TGTGCCAGCTCACCACCTCAATCCCAGGGTTACGAGCAGTACTTC. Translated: CASSPPQSQGYEQYF.

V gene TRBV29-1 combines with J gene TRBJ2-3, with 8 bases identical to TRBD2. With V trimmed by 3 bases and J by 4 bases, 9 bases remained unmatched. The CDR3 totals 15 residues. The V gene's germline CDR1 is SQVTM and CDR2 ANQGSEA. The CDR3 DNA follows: TGCAGCGTTGATTATGCGGGAGGTATCCCAGATACGCAGTATTTT. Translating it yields CSVDYAGGIPDTQYF.

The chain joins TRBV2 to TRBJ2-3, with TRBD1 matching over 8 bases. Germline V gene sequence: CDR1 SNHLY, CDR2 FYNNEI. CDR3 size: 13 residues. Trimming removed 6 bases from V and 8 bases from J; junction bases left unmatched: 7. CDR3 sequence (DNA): TGTGCCAGCAGGGACAGGGATCTGACTACGCAGTATTTT. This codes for CASRDRDLTTQYF.